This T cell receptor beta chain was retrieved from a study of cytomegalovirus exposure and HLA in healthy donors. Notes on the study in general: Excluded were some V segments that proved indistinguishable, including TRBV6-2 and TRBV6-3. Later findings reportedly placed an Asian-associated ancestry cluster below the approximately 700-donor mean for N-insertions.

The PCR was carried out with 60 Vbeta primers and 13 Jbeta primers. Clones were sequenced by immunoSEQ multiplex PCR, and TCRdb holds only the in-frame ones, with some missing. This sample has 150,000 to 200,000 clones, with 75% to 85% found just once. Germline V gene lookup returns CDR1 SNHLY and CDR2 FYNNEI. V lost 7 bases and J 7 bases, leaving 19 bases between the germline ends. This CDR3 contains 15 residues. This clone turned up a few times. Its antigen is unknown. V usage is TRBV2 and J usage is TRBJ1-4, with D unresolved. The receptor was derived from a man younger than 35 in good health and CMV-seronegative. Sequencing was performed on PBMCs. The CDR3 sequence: CASKMAERRAEKLFF. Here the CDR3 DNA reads TGTGCCAGCAAAATGGCCGAACGGCGGGCTGAAAAACTGTTTTTT.